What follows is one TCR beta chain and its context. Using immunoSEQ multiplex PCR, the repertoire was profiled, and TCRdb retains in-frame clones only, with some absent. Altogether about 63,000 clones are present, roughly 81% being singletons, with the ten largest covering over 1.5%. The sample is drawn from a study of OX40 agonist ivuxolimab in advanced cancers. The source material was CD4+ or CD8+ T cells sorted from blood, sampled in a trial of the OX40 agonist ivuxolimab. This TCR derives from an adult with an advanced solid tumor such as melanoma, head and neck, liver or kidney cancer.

The CDR3 DNA follows: TGTGCCAGCAGCTACAGGTCATACGAGCAGTACTTC. Amino acid sequence: CASSYRSYEQYF. This rearrangement joins TRBV28 to TRBJ2-7; D is perhaps TRBD1 (5 bases). Looked up from germline, CDR1 is MDHEN and CDR2 is SYDVKM. Trimming shortened V by 6 bases and J by 4 bases, and 10 bases separated the two germline ends. The CDR3 extends over 12 amino acids.